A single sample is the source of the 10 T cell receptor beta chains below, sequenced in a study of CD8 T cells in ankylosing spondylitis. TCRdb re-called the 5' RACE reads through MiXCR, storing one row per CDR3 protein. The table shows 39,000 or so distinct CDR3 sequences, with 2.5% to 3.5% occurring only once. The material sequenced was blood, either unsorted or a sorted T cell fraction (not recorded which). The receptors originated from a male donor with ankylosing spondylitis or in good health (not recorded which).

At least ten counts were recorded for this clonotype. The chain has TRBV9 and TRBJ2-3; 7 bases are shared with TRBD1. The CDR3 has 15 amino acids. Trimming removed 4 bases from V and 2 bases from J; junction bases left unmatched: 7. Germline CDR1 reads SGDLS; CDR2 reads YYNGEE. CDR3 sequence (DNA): TGTGCCAGCAGCCCAACGGACAGGCCCACAGATACGCAGTATTTT. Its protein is CASSPTDRPTDTQYF.

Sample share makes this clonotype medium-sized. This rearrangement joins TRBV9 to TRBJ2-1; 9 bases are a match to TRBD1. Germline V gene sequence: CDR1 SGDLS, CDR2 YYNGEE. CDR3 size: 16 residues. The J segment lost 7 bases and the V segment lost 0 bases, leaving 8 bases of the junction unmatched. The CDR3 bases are TGTGCCAGCAGCGTAGATTTGGGACAGGGTAAGAATGAGCAGTTCTTC. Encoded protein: CASSVDLGQGKNEQFF.

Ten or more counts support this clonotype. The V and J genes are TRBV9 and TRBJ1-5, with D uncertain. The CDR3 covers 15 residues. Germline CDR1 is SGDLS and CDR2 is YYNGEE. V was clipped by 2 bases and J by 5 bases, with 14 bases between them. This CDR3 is CASSVSAQADQPQHF. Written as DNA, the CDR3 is TGTGCCAGCAGCGTGTCGGCCCAGGCAGATCAGCCCCAGCATTTT.

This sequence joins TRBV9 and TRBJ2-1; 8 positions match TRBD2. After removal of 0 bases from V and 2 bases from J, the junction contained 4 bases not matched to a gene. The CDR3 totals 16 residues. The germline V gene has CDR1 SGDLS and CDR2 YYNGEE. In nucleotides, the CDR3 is TGTGCCAGCAGCGTAGTTGGAGCGGGGGCCTACAATGAGCAGTTCTTC. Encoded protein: CASSVVGAGAYNEQFF.

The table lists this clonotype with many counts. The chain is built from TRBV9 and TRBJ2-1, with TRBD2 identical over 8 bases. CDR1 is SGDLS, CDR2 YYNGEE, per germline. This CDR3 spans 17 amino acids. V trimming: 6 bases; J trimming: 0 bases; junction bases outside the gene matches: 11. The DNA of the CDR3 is TGTGCCAGCACCCCTTATAGCGGGGTCAGCTCCTACAATGAGCAGTTCTTC. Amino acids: CASTPYSGVSSYNEQFF. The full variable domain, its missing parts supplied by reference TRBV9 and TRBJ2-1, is DSGVTQTPKHLITATGQRVTLRCSPRSGDLSVYWYQQSLDQGLQFLIQYYNGEERAKGNILERFSAQQFPDLHSELNLSSLELGDSALYFCASTPYSGVSSYNEQFFGPGTRLTVL.

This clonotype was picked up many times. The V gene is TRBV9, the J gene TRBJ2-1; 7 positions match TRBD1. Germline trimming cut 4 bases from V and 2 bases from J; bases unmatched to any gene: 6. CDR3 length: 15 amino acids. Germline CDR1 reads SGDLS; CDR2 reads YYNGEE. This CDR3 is CASSPRDRPYNEQFF. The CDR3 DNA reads TGTGCCAGCAGCCCCCGGGACAGACCCTACAATGAGCAGTTCTTC.

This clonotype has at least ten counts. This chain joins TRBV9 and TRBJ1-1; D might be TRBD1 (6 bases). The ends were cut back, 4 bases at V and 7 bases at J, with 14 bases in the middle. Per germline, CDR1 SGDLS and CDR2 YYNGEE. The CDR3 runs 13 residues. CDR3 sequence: CASSPIGTLEAFF. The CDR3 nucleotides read TGTGCCAGCAGCCCGATCGGGACACTTGAAGCTTTCTTT.

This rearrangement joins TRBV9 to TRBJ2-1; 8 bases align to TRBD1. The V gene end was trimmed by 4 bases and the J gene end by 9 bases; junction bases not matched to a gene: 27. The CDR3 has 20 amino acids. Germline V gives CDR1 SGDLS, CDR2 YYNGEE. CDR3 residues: CASSPHRGRQGPLESVEQFF. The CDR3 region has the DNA TGTGCCAGCAGCCCCCACCGGGGGAGACAGGGGCCTCTGGAATCGGTTGAGCAGTTCTTC.

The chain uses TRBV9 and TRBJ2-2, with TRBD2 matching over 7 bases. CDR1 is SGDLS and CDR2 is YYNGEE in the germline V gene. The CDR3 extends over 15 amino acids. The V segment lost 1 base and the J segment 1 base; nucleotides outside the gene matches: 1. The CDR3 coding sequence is TGTGCCAGCAGCGTAAGCGGGGTGAACACCGGGGAGCTGTTTTTT. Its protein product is CASSVSGVNTGELFF.

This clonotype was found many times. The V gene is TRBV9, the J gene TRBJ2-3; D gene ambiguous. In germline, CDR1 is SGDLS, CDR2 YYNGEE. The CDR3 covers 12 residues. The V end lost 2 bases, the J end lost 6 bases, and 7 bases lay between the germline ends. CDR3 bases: TGTGCCAGCAGCGTCGCGGAGGATACGCAGTATTTT. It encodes CASSVAEDTQYF.